The clone carrying this TCR beta chain was observed a few times. Its antigen is unidentified. Sequenced material consisted of expressed TCRB transcripts (all of the isolated RNA was reverse transcribed). Assay: immunoSEQ multiplex PCR; the TCRdb copy retains only in-frame clones and omits some. Of about 650,000 clones in the sample, about an eighth were seen once. This sample was taken from a study of beta chain features in type 1 diabetes. Points from the study as a whole: Among all four CD4+ subsets, Type 1 diabetes patients had TCRB CDR3s that were moderately but significantly shorter.

The sample was naive CD4+ T cells from blood. This clonotype was obtained from a man aged 25 to 40 with type 1 diabetes.

In DNA, the CDR3 is TGTGGGTCTGCCCGGAACACTGAAGCTTTCTTT. Its protein is CGSARNTEAFF. V is TRBV6-6 and J is TRBJ1-1, with D uncertain. The CDR3 length is 11 residues. Germline-derived CDR1 and CDR2 are MNHNY and SVGAGI (reference sequence).